This TCR beta chain is from a study of low-dose radiotherapy and immunotherapy resistance in tumors. Time point of the sample: after trial treatment. Treatment specified: LDRT plus nivolumab, ipilimumab, low-dose cyclophosphamide and aspirin (RACIN trial). cDNA synthesis used a TRAV/TRBV-specific primer set for both chains. TCRs underwent about 20 PCR cycles of amplification with a constant-region primer and V-primer adapter. TCRdb ran MiXCR on the reads and lists one entry per CDR3 protein. In the table there are 100,000 or so distinct CDR3 sequences, less than 25% of which are singletons. The CDR3 covers 14 residues. The V end was cut by 5 bases, the J end by 2 bases, with 13 bases between. The germline gives CDR1 WSHSY, CDR2 SAAADI.

The V call is TRBV10-2, the J call TRBJ2-7; no definite D call. Sequencing used PBMCs, obtained after low-dose radiotherapy plus immunotherapy. The clonotype originates from a male donor with prostate cancer. CDR3: CASSLRGWTYEQYF. CDR3 nucleotides: TGCGCCAGCAGTCTTAGAGGCTGGACCTACGAGCAGTACTTC.